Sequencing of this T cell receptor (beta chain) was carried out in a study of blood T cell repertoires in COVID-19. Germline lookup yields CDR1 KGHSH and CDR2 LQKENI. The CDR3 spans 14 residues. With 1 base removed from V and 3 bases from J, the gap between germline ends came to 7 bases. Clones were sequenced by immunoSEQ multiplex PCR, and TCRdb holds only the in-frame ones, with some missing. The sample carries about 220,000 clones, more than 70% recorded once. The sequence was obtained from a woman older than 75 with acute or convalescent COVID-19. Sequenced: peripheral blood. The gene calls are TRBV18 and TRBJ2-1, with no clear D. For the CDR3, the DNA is TGTGCCAGCTCACCACGCACAAGCTACAATGAGCAGTTCTTC. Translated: CASSPRTSYNEQFF.